This T cell receptor (beta chain) was documented in a study of technical replicates of blood from a few donors (dated by TCRdb to 2016 to 2017). In the case of this clone: Its antigen is unknown. There are no base qualities to consult, and no much larger clone falls within one base.

From the cysteine up to the phenylalanine, the CDR3 has a length of 13 residues. Here the CDR3 DNA is all that survives: 39 bases in frame from base 1. Unmatched junction bases come to 1, with V trimmed by 4 bases and J by 7 bases. The germline V gene (reference sequence) yields SGHNT for CDR1 and YYREEE for CDR2. The library relied on the immunoSEQ multiplex PCR assay. TCRdb's version of the immuneACCESS table is confined to in-frame rearrangements and falls short of the full clone set. An unresolved V gene accounts for under half of the shortfall where checked; the remainder is of unknown origin. This sample holds tens of thousands of clones; 90% were observed only once. The ten most abundant clones make up approximately 4.6% of the sample.

The source of this sequence is a human donor in good health. Some clones in this sample may be carry-over from other donors' samples. The rearranged chain carries TRBV5-4 and TRBJ1-4; TRBD1 fits 10 bases in the junction. Sequencing was carried out using PBMCs. CDR3 reads: CASSRDRGEKLFF. The bases are TGTGCCAGCAGCCGGGACAGGGGTGAAAAACTGTTTTTT.